These T cell receptor beta chains were read from a single sample in a study of PD-1 blockade in mismatch repair-deficient tumors. Antigen specificity for these receptors is unknown. Sequencing was performed with immunoSEQ multiplex PCR; in TCRdb, only in-frame clones are kept and a portion is missing. The data contain roughly 14,000 clones, 70% to 90% of them seen just once; the ten biggest clones take up about 4.6%. Material: cells cultured in vitro, obtained from a patient treated with pembrolizumab. Every receptor here comes from an adult with mismatch repair-deficient cancer. The CDR3 runs from the conserved cysteine through the conserved F or W. A D gene is named only where the DNA matches it firmly. Expanded clones get a size class; other rows say once, few or many, or leave the size out.

v_call,j_call,cdr3_length,d_call,clone_size,cdr3_nt,cdr3_aa
TRBV10-1,TRBJ2-1,12,-,-,TGCGCCAGCACTGAATCACACGTAAAGCAGTTCTTC,CASTESHVKQFF
TRBV27,TRBJ2-4,13,-,-,TGTGCCAGCAGTCCGGGATGGACGCGCTTTTGGTACTTC,CASSPGWTRFWYF
TRBV28,TRBJ1-2,14,TRBD1,-,TGTGCCAGCAGTTCGACAGGGATAAACTATGGCTACACCTTC,CASSSTGINYGYTF
TRBV18,TRBJ1-1,15,-,once,TGTGCCAGCTCACCACGTCAAGGAGGGAACACTGAAGCTTTCTTT,CASSPRQGGNTEAFF
TRBV5-4,TRBJ2-1,12,-,-,TGTGCCAGCAGCGTCGAGGGGAATGAGCAGTTCTTC,CASSVEGNEQFF
TRBV9,TRBJ2-5,12,-,-,TGTGCCAGCCGTTCCCTCCAAGAGACCCAGTACTTC,CASRSLQETQYF
TRBV5-1,TRBJ2-2,15,TRBD1,few,TGCGCCAGCAGACGTGGGACAGGGAACACCGGGGAGCTGTTTTTT,CASRRGTGNTGELFF
TRBV10-3,TRBJ2-1,15,TRBD2,-,TGTGCCATCAAAAGCGGGGGGAAGAGTCGGAATGAGCAGTTCTTC,CAIKSGGKSRNEQFF
TRBV29-1,TRBJ2-7,16,-,few,TGCAGCGTTGAAGTAGGGCCTGCCCTGAGCTCCTACGAGCAGTACTTC,CSVEVGPALSSYEQYF
TRBV6-6,TRBJ2-7,15,TRBD2,-,TGTGCCAGCAGTTACGAAACTAGCGGGAACCACGAGCAGTACTTC,CASSYETSGNHEQYF
TRBV6-8,TRBJ2-3,14,-,-,TGTGCCAGCACCCTAGCGAACTACACAGATACGCAGTATTTT,CASTLANYTDTQYF
TRBV27,TRBJ2-4,14,-,-,TGTGCCAGAAGGAATCAGGGTTACGAAAACATTCAGTACTTC,CARRNQGYENIQYF
TRBV29-1,TRBJ1-2,14,-,once,TGCAGCGTTGTTTGGGGAGAAGGGAAGTATGGCTACACCTTC,CSVVWGEGKYGYTF
TRBV27,TRBJ2-7,17,TRBD1,-,TGTGCCAGCAGCACCCACTCGGGACAGGGTCCCTTCTACGAGCAGTACTTC,CASSTHSGQGPFYEQYF
TRBV7-2,TRBJ1-2,14,-,few,TGTGCCAGCAGCTTAGAGTTTTCTAACTATGGCTACACCTTC,CASSLEFSNYGYTF
TRBV9,TRBJ1-5,14,TRBD1,-,TGTGCCAGCAGCGTGACAGGGGCTAATCAGCCCCAGCATTTT,CASSVTGANQPQHF
TRBV5-4,TRBJ2-7,15,-,-,TGTGCCAGCAGCCCCCGGGACCTACGCTCCTACGAGCAGTACTTC,CASSPRDLRSYEQYF
TRBV27,TRBJ2-3,17,TRBD2,-,TGTGCCAGCAGTTTTGCGGTAGCGGGAGGGCCTCAAGATACGCAGTATTTT,CASSFAVAGGPQDTQYF
TRBV5-4,TRBJ2-1,14,TRBD2,-,TGTGCCAGCAGCCTTAGCGGGATAGGCAATGAGCAGTTCTTC,CASSLSGIGNEQFF
TRBV5-1,TRBJ2-3,14,TRBD2,-,TGCGCCAGCCGCCGGGACTACAGCACAGATACGCAGTATTTT,CASRRDYSTDTQYF
TRBV18,TRBJ2-3,17,-,-,TGTGCCAGCTCACCAAGGGAACAGGACGACGGCACAGATACGCAGTATTTT,CASSPREQDDGTDTQYF
TRBV5-1,TRBJ2-5,15,TRBD1,-,TGCGCCAGCAGCTTGACAGGGGGGTATTTAGAGACCCAGTACTTC,CASSLTGGYLETQYF
TRBV7-9,TRBJ2-2,15,TRBD1,-,TGTGCCAGCAGCCCCGGGACAGCGAACACCGGGGAGCTGTTTTTT,CASSPGTANTGELFF
TRBV21-1,TRBJ2-1,12,-,-,TGTGCCAGCAGCACTGGAACACCTGAGCAGTTCTTC,CASSTGTPEQFF
TRBV6-1,TRBJ2-2,12,-,-,TGTGCCAGCAGCCACGGGGTCGGGGAGCTGTTTTTT,CASSHGVGELFF
TRBV6-9,TRBJ2-3,16,TRBD2,once,TGTGCCAGCAGTTATTACGGGAGGGCCGGGACAGATACGCAGTATTTT,CASSYYGRAGTDTQYF
TRBV19,TRBJ1-3,15,TRBD1,-,TGTGCCAGTAGTTACCGGGACAGGGGGGGAAACACCATATATTTT,CASSYRDRGGNTIYF
TRBV7-9,TRBJ1-1,13,-,-,TGTGCCAGCAGCTTAGATCGAGCCCCTGAAGCTTTCTTT,CASSLDRAPEAFF
TRBV28,TRBJ2-7,15,TRBD2,-,TGTGCCAGCAGTTACCAGCGGGAGGCCCAGCGGAAGCAGTACTTC,CASSYQREAQRKQYF
TRBV5-1,TRBJ1-1,15,-,-,TGCGCCAGCAGCGAACCGGGACGAGGGGACACTGAAGCTTTCTTT,CASSEPGRGDTEAFF
TRBV28,TRBJ1-1,20,TRBD1,-,TGTGCCAGCAGTTTACGCCCGGGACAGTCCTACGATCGCCTAGATTTGGCAGCTTTCTTT,CASSLRPGQSYDRLDLAAFF
TRBV7-9,TRBJ2-7,15,TRBD2,-,TGTGCCAGCAGCTTAGCACTAGGACTAGCCTACGAGCAGTACTTC,CASSLALGLAYEQYF
TRBV30,TRBJ2-7,13,TRBD1,-,TGTGCCTGCCCAGGGGGTGTTACCTACGAGCAGTACTTC,CACPGGVTYEQYF
TRBV28,TRBJ2-1,15,-,-,TGTGCCAGCAGTTTACCAGTAAGCTCCTACAATGAGCAGTTCTTC,CASSLPVSSYNEQFF
TRBV5-1,TRBJ1-1,14,-,-,TGCGCCAGCATTCCAGGACGTGAGAACACTGAAGCTTTCTTT,CASIPGRENTEAFF
TRBV11-2,TRBJ2-7,16,TRBD1,-,TGTGCCAGCAGCCCTAGACAGGGATGGGTCTCCTACGAGCAGTACTTC,CASSPRQGWVSYEQYF
TRBV2,TRBJ2-7,14,-,-,TGTGCCAGCAGTGAAGAACTCGTCACCTACGAGCAGTACTTC,CASSEELVTYEQYF
TRBV1,TRBJ2-6,14,-,-,TGCACCAGCAGTGCACAAAGTCGGGCCAACGTCCTGACTTTC,CTSSAQSRANVLTF
TRBV2,TRBJ1-4,16,TRBD1,-,TGTGCCAGCAGCCCCGGGCAAGACAGGGGAAGGGAAAAACTGTTTTTT,CASSPGQDRGREKLFF
TRBV28,TRBJ2-7,15,-,-,TGTGCCAGCCTAGAGGAAGGCCTAGGCTCCTACGAGCAGTACTTC,CASLEEGLGSYEQYF
TRBV5-4,TRBJ2-3,13,-,-,TGTGCCAGCAGCCCAGCGGTCACAGATACGCAGTATTTT,CASSPAVTDTQYF
TRBV2,TRBJ1-2,14,-,-,TGTGCCAGCAGTGTAGAAGGGTACGGCTATGGCTACACCTTC,CASSVEGYGYGYTF
TRBV27,TRBJ1-5,15,-,-,TGTGCCAGCAGTTTATGGCAGGGGAGCAATCAGCCCCAGCATTTT,CASSLWQGSNQPQHF
TRBV7-8,TRBJ1-1,13,-,-,TGTGCCAGCAGCTTACCCCCCGGCACTGAAGCTTTCTTT,CASSLPPGTEAFF
TRBV21-1,TRBJ2-1,17,-,-,TGTGCCAGCAGCAAAGAGGGACTAGCGGGGTCCTACAATGAGCAGTTCTTC,CASSKEGLAGSYNEQFF
TRBV20-1,TRBJ2-7,10,-,-,TGCAGTGCTAACCTTTACGAGCAGTACTTC,CSANLYEQYF